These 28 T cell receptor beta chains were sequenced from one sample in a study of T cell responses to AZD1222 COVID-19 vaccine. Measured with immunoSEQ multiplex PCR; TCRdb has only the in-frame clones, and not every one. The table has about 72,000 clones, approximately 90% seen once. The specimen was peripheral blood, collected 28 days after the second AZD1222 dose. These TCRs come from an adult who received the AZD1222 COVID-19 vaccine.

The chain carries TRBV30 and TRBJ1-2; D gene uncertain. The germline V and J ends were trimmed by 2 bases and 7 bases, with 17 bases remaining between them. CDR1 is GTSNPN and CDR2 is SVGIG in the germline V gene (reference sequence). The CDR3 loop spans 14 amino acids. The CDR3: CAWSKGSRIPGYTF. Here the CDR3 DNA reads TGTGCCTGGAGTAAGGGTTCAAGGATTCCTGGCTACACCTTC.

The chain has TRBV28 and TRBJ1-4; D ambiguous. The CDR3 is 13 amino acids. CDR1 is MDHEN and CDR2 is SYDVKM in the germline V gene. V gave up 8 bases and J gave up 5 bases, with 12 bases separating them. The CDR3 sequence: CASGREANEKLFF. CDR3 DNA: TGTGCCAGCGGCCGCGAGGCCAATGAAAAACTGTTTTTT.

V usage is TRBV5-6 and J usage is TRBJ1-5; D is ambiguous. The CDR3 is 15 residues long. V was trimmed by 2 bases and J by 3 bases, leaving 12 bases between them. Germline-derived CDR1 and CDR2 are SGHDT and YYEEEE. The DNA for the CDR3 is TGTGCCAGCAGCTTCTCAGTCGCCTTCAATCAGCCCCAGCATTTT. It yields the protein CASSFSVAFNQPQHF.

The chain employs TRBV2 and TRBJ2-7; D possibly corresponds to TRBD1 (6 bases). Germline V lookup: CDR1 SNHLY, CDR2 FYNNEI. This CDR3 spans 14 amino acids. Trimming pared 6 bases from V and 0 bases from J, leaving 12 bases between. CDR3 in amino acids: CASRDTGISYEQYF. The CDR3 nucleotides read TGTGCCAGCAGGGATACAGGGATCTCCTACGAGCAGTACTTC.

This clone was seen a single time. CDR3 DNA sequence: TGTGCCAGTAGTCAGAATGAGGGAAAACTGTTTTTT. It translates to CASSQNEGKLFF. The chain uses TRBV19 and TRBJ1-4; D unclear. Germline V gene sequence: CDR1 LNHDA, CDR2 SQIVND (reference sequence). The CDR3 has 12 amino acids. Trimming stripped 5 bases from V and 10 bases from J, with 11 bases between.

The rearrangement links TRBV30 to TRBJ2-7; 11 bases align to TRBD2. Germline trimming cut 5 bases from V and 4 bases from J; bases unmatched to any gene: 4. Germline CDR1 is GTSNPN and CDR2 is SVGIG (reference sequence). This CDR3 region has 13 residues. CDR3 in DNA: TGTGCCTGGTCCGGGACTAGCGGATACGAGCAGTACTTC. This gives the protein CAWSGTSGYEQYF.

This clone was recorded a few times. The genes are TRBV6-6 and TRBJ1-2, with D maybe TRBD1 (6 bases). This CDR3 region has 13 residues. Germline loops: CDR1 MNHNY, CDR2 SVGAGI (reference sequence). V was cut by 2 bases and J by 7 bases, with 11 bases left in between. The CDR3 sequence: CASSYDRRGGYTF. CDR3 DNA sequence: TGTGCCAGCAGTTACGACAGGAGGGGTGGCTACACCTTC.

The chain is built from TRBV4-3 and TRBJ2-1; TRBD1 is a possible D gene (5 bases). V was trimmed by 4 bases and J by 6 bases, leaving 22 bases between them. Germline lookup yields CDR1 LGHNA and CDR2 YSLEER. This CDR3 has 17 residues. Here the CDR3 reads CASSPRPEGVDLNEQFF. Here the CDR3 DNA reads TGCGCCAGCAGCCCCAGGCCAGAAGGGGTTGACCTCAATGAGCAGTTCTTC.

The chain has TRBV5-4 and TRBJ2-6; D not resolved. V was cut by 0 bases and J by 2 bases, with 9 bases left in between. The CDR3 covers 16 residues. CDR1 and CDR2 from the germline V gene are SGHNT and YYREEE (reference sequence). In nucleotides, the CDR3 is TGTGCCAGCAGCTTGGTTGACGGCGCTGGGGCCAACGTCCTGACTTTC. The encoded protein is CASSLVDGAGANVLTF.

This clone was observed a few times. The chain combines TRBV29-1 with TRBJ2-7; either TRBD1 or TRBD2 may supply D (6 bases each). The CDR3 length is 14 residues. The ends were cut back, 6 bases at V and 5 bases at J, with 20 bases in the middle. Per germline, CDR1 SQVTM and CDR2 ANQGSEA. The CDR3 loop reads CSVWRGAGSNEQYF. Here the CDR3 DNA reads TGCAGCGTCTGGAGGGGGGCAGGGAGCAACGAGCAGTACTTC.

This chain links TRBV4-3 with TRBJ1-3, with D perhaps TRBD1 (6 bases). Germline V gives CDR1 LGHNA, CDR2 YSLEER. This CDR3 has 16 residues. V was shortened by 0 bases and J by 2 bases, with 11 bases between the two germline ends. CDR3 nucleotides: TGCGCCAGCAGCCAAGATGGTACAGGGACTGGAAACACCATATATTTT. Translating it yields CASSQDGTGTGNTIYF.

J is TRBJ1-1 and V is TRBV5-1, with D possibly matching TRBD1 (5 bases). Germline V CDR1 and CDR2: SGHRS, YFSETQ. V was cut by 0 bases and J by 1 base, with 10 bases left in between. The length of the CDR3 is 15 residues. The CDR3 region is CASSLVGGSNTEAFF. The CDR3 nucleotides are TGCGCCAGCAGCTTGGTCGGGGGATCGAACACTGAAGCTTTCTTT.

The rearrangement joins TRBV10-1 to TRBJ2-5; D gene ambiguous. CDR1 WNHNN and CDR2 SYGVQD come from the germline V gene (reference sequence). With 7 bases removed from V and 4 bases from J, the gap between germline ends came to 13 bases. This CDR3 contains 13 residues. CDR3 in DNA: TGCGCCAGCAATCTTCGCGGCCGAGAGACCCAGTACTTC. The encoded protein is CASNLRGRETQYF.

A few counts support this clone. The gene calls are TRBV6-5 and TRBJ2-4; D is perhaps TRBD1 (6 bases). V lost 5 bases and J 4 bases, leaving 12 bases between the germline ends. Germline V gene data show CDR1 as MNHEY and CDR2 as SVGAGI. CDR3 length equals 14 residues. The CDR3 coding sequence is TGTGCCAGCAGTACAGGGAAGGGTAAAAACATTCAGTACTTC. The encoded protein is CASSTGKGKNIQYF.

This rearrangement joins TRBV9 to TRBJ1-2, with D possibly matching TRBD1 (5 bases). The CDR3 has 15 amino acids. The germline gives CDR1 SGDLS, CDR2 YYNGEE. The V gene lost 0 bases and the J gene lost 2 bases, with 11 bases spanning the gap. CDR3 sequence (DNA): TGTGCCAGCAGCGTAGCTTGGGGGGACAACTATGGCTACACCTTC. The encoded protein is CASSVAWGDNYGYTF.

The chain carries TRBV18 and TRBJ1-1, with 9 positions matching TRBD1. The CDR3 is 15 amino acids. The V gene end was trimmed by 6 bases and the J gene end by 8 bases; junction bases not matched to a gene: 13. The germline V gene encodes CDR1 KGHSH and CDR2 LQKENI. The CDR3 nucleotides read TGTGCCAGCTCGCCAGGACAGGGGTCGTCGGGGGAAGCTTTCTTT. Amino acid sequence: CASSPGQGSSGEAFF.

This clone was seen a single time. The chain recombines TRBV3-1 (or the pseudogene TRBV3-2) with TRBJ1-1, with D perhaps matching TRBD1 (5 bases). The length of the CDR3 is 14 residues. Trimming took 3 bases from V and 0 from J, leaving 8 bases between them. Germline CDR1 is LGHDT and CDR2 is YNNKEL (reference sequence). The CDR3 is CASSHRGVNTEAFF. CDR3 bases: TGTGCCAGCAGCCATCGGGGGGTGAACACTGAAGCTTTCTTT.

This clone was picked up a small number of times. This CDR3 is CASSRSRGATGELFF. As DNA, the CDR3 is TGTGCCAGCAGCCGGTCCAGAGGGGCGACCGGGGAGCTGTTTTTT. V usage is TRBV5-4 and J usage is TRBJ2-2; D tentatively fits TRBD1 or TRBD2 (5 bases each). The CDR3 has 15 amino acids. V dropped 4 bases and J dropped 5 bases, with 15 bases sitting between them. Germline V gene lookup returns CDR1 SGHNT and CDR2 YYREEE (reference sequence).

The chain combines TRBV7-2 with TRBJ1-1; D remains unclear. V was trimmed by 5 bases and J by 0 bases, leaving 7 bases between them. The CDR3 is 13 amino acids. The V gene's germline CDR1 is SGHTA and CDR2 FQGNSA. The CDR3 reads CASSAQLNTEAFF. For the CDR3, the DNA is TGTGCCAGCAGCGCGCAATTGAACACTGAAGCTTTCTTT.

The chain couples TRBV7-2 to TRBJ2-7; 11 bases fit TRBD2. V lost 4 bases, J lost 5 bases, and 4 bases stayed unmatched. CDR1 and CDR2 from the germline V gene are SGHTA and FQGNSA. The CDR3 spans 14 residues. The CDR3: CASSSSGRTDEQYF. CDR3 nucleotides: TGTGCCAGCAGCTCTAGCGGGAGGACGGACGAGCAGTACTTC.

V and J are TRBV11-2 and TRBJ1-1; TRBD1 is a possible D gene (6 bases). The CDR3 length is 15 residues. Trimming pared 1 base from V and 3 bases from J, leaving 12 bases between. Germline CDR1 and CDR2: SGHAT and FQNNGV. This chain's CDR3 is CASSLGGQPDTEAFF. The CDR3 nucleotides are TGTGCCAGCAGCTTAGGAGGACAGCCAGACACTGAAGCTTTCTTT.

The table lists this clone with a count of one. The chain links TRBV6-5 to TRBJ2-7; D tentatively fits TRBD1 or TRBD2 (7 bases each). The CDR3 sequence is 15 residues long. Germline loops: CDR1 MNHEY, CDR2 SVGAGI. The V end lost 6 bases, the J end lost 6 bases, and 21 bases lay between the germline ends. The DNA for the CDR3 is TGTGCCAGCAGCCAGGGGGGGACCGGCCAGGTCGAGCAGTACTTC. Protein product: CASSQGGTGQVEQYF.

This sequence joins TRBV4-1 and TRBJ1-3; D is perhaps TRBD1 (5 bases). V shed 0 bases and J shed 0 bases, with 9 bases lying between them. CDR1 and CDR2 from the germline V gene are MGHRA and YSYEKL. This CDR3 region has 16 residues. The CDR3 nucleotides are TGCGCCAGCAGCCAAGACTCAGGGTACTCTGGAAACACCATATATTTT. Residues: CASSQDSGYSGNTIYF.

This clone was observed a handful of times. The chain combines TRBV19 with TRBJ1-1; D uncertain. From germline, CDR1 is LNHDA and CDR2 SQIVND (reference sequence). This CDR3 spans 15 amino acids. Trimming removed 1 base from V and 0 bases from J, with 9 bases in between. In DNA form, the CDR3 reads TGTGCCAGTAGTATAGGCAGATCGATGAACACTGAAGCTTTCTTT. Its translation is CASSIGRSMNTEAFF.

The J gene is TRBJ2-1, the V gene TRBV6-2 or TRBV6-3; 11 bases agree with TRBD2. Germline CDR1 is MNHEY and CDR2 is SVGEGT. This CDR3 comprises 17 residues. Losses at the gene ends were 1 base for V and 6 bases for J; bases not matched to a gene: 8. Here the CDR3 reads CASSYFYSGRASNEQFF. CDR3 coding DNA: TGTGCCAGCAGTTACTTTTATAGCGGGAGGGCCTCCAATGAGCAGTTCTTC.

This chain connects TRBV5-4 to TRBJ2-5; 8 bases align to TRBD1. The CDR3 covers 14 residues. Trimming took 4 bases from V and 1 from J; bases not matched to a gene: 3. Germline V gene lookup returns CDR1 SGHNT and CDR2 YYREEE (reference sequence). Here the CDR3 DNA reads TGTGCCAGCAGCACAACAGGGGGCCAAGAGACCCAGTACTTC. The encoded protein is CASSTTGGQETQYF.

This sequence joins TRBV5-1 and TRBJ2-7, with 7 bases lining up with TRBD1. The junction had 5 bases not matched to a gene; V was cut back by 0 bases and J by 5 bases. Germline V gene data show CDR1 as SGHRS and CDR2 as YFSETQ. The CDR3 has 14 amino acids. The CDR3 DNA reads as TGCGCCAGCAGCTTGGGGGGACAGTCCCACGAGCAGTACTTC. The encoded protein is CASSLGGQSHEQYF.

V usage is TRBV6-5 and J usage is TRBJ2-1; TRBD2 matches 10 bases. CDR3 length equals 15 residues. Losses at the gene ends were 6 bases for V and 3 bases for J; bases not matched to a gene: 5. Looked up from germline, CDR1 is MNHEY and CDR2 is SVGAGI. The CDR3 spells CASRTLAGVYNEQFF. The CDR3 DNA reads TGTGCCAGCAGGACCCTAGCGGGAGTCTACAATGAGCAGTTCTTC.